A single sample is the source of the 9 T cell receptor beta chains below, sequenced in a study of cytomegalovirus exposure and HLA in healthy donors. This PCR relied on a set of 60 Vbeta primers and 13 Jbeta primers. TCRdb keeps only in-frame clones here, not all; method: immunoSEQ multiplex PCR. The profile covers fewer than 130,000 clones, with around 80% appearing a single time and 10% to 15% taken by the ten largest. Sample: PBMCs. Receptor source: a man aged 25 to 40 in good health and CMV-seropositive.

The rearrangement links TRBV6-6 to TRBJ1-5; D possibly corresponds to TRBD1 (6 bases). Germline CDR1 reads MNHNY; CDR2 reads SVGAGI (reference sequence). V was trimmed by 1 base and J by 6 bases, leaving 10 bases between them. CDR3 size: 14 residues. This CDR3 reads CASSYLGAGQPQHF. CDR3 DNA: TGTGCCAGCAGTTACTTGGGGGCAGGTCAGCCCCAGCATTTT.

The genes are TRBV28 and TRBJ1-3; the D gene is possibly TRBD1 (6 bases). Germline V lookup: CDR1 MDHEN, CDR2 SYDVKM. Trimming pared 5 bases from V and 0 bases from J, leaving 11 bases between. This CDR3 has 15 residues. CDR3 nucleotides: TGTGCCAGCAGTAGTGACAGGTTCTCTGGAAACACCATATATTTT. It encodes CASSSDRFSGNTIYF.

This clone is a singleton in its sample. The chain employs TRBV7-2 and TRBJ2-3, with 8 bases lining up with TRBD2. The CDR3 extends over 13 amino acids. With V trimmed by 8 bases and J by 3 bases, 4 bases remained unmatched. CDR1 is SGHTA, CDR2 FQGNSA, per germline. CDR3 in DNA: TGTGCCAGCGGCGGGGGGACTACAGATACGCAGTATTTT. Translated: CASGGGTTDTQYF. Together with reference TRBV7-2 and TRBJ2-3, the CDR3 gives the full variable domain: GAGVSQSPSNKVTEKGKDVELRCDPISGHTALYWYRQSLGQGLEFLIYFQGNSAPDKSGLPSDRFSAERTGGSVSTLTIQRTQQEDSAVYLCASGGGTTDTQYFGPGTRLTVL.

This clone was counted once. This rearrangement joins TRBV28 to TRBJ2-7; 9 nucleotides align to TRBD1. The CDR3 loop spans 14 amino acids. Germline V gives CDR1 MDHEN, CDR2 SYDVKM. Unmatched junction bases numbered 7, after V lost 7 bases and J lost 3 bases. CDR3 in DNA: TGTGCCAGCACCGGAACAGGGGGCGTCTACGAGCAGTACTTC. This translates into CASTGTGGVYEQYF.

This clone appeared once. The gene calls are TRBV28 and TRBJ1-2; 9 bases are shared with TRBD1. V lost 6 bases to trimming and J lost 4 bases; unmatched junction nucleotides: 9. Germline V gene lookup returns CDR1 MDHEN and CDR2 SYDVKM. There are 15 residues in the CDR3. The CDR3 region has the DNA TGTGCCAGCAGGAACCCACAGGGGGCTGTCTATGGCTACACCTTC. Amino acids: CASRNPQGAVYGYTF.

CDR3 region: CASSFPGPPSYEQYF. For the CDR3, the DNA is TGTGCCAGCTCCTTTCCGGGTCCCCCGAGTTACGAGCAGTACTTC. The genes are TRBV5-5 and TRBJ2-5, with D unclear. TRBJ2-7 explains the end of the DNA better; the J call may be wrong. Germline V gives CDR1 SGHKS, CDR2 YYEKEE (reference sequence). The CDR3 length is 15 residues.

The rearrangement uses TRBV4-2 and TRBJ2-2, with 8 nucleotides matching TRBD2. The CDR3 is 13 residues long. Germline V CDR1 and CDR2: LGHNA, YNFKEQ. The V segment lost 11 bases and the J segment 7 bases; nucleotides outside the gene matches: 9. In DNA, the CDR3 is TGTGCCGCCCGGGGGGGCCGGGGCGGGGAGCTGTTTTTT. Amino acids: CAARGGRGGELFF.

The chain uses TRBV28 and TRBJ2-1; D not certain. Germline V gene data show CDR1 as MDHEN and CDR2 as SYDVKM. Trimming shortened V by 1 base and J by 7 bases, and 8 bases separated the two germline ends. CDR3 length: 13 amino acids. The CDR3 loop is CASSLSGRNEQFF. The CDR3 DNA reads TGTGCCAGCAGTTTATCTGGCAGGAATGAGCAGTTCTTC.

V is TRBV11-2 and J is TRBJ2-2; 10 bases fit TRBD1. After removal of 0 bases from V and 1 base from J, the junction contained 8 bases not matched to a gene. The CDR3 contains 19 residues. The V gene's germline CDR1 is SGHAT and CDR2 FQNNGV. DNA for the CDR3: TGTGCCAGCAGCTTAGATAGGGACAGGGGCCCTTTGAACACCGGGGAGCTGTTTTTT. Translating it yields CASSLDRDRGPLNTGELFF.